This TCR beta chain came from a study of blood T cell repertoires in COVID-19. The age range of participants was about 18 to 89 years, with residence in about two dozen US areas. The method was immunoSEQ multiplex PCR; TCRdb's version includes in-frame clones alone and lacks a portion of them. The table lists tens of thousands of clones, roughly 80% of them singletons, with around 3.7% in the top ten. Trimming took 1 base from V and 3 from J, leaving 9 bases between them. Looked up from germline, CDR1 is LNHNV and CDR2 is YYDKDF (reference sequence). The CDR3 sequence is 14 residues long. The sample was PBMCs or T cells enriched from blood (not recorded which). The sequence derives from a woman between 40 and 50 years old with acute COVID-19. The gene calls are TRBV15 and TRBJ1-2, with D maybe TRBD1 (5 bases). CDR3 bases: TGTGCCACCAGCAGAGCCCAGGGCCACTATGGCTACACCTTC. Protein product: CATSRAQGHYGYTF.